These 3 T cell receptor beta chains were all obtained from the same sample, sequenced in a study of CD8 T cells in ankylosing spondylitis. Study-level results: What seemed typical of ankylosing spondylitis blood was a TCR beta motif built from several highly homologous variants.

The antigens for these receptors are not known. TCRdb called the 5' RACE reads again in MiXCR, with one record for every CDR3 protein. The sample includes about 750,000 distinct CDR3 sequences, 15% to 20% of them seen just once. Sequencing input: blood, either unsorted or a sorted T cell fraction (not recorded which). These receptors came from a male donor with ankylosing spondylitis.

This clonotype appeared a few times. The chain uses TRBV14 and TRBJ1-1, with D uncertain. Trimming cost V 0 bases and J 1 base, with 12 bases left between them. The CDR3 extends over 16 amino acids. Germline CDR1 is SGHDN and CDR2 is FVKESK. The CDR3: CASSQDLGEGNTEAFF. CDR3 DNA: TGTGCCAGCAGCCAAGATCTCGGGGAGGGGAACACTGAAGCTTTCTTT.

This clonotype was seen a handful of times. The chain is built from TRBV6-5 and TRBJ2-1, with D possibly being TRBD1 or TRBD2 (5 bases each). The CDR3 loop spans 16 amino acids. CDR1 MNHEY and CDR2 SVGAGI come from the germline V gene. The V end lost 0 bases, the J end lost 3 bases, and 12 bases lay between the germline ends. CDR3 loop: CASSYSMRGDYNEQFF. The DNA for the CDR3 is TGTGCCAGCAGTTACTCGATGAGGGGTGACTACAATGAGCAGTTCTTC.

This clonotype was counted between two and nine times. This rearrangement joins TRBV4-1 to TRBJ2-7; D possibly corresponds to TRBD2 (5 bases). The V end was cut by 3 bases, the J end by 4 bases, with 13 bases between. This CDR3 has 14 residues. Germline V gene sequence: CDR1 MGHRA, CDR2 YSYEKL. The CDR3 here is CASSHTLEAYEQYF. The DNA for the CDR3 is TGCGCCAGCAGCCACACTCTGGAGGCTTACGAGCAGTACTTC.